This TCR beta chain originates from a study of T cell responses to AZD1222 COVID-19 vaccine (dated by TCRdb to about 2021). Study-wide context: AZD1222 recipients whose second dose came at about 4 weeks and those whose second dose came at about 12 weeks were combined into one group, since spike-specific TCR depth and breadth did not differ between the two schedules. Trial participants were enrolled by age into 18-55, 56-69 and 70-plus year subgroups, with approximately 150, 30 and 60 TCR-sequenced participants respectively. TCR sequencing covered fewer than 250 trial participants: around 210 given two doses of AZD1222 and around 26 given two doses of MenACWY control vaccine.

What the time point label conveys for this sample: baseline before first vaccination. Vaccinee samples came from UK trials COV001 and COV002, including a single-blind randomized controlled phase 2/3 trial of AZD1222 (ChAdOx1 nCoV-19) in healthy adults. For TCRbeta chain sequencing, PBMC samples from trial participants were taken at day 0 and at day 28 after the second dose. Points the paper makes about the study in general: Participants were mostly white British, with more females than males. The authors suggested clonal diversity may have been underestimated. Because no day 14 peak-response samples were available, the repertoires could be characterized only after the peak T cell response. Conclusions about previously exposed vaccinees are limited because only six or seven AZD1222 recipients were SARS-CoV-2 seropositive at baseline. CD4 TCRs associated with the vaccine covered the entire spike protein, and the dominant responses were in regions 160-218 and 743-854. After two AZD1222 doses, spike-specific TCR breadth and depth were significantly higher than at day 0 and than in MenACWY recipients. Epitopes outside the regions mutated in the B.1.351 and B.1.1.7 variants were reportedly recognized by nearly half of the unique spike-specific TCRs. The 56-69-year group was small, and its depth increase did not reach significance, likely because of low power.

With respect to this clone: Its antigen is still unknown. No much larger clone exists at a distance of one base, and base qualities are not known.

The CDR3 regions of human TCRbeta chains were analyzed by immunosequencing. Concerning the study's data processing: TCRs in the repertoires were compared against a reference library of SARS-CoV-2-specific TCRs that had been generated with the MIRA antigen-specificity platform. Breadth meant the fraction of unique TCRs that were SARS-CoV-2-associated, whereas depth meant the fraction of total T cells that were SARS-CoV-2-associated. Using the MIRA data, each spike-specific TCR was assigned both to the spike region to which the TCR was reactive and to a CD4 or CD8 class. Log10-transformed breadth and depth values were compared by one-way ANOVA with Sidak's multiple comparisons tests. As stored in TCRdb, this immuneACCESS dataset retains in-frame rearrangements with V and J assigned. A fraction of the clones does not appear; measured against another copy, unresolved V genes explain less than half of the discrepancy, and the remainder lacks a known reason. V and J calls and clone size follow that table, whereas D and trimming were derived from the DNA. This sample comprises roughly 150,000 clones, around nine tenths of them detected only once. The top ten clonotypes cover 5% of the sample.

V loses 5 bases, J loses 0 bases, and the germline ends lie 11 bases apart. In the germline V gene (reference sequence), CDR1 corresponds to LNHNV and CDR2 to YYDKDF. The CDR3 goes from the cysteine to the phenylalanine over 15 residues. Solely the CDR3 DNA is kept, with 45 bases framed from the first base. Here the sequenced sample was peripheral blood, taken on day 0 of AZD1222 vaccination. This receptor chain uses TRBV15 and TRBJ2-1, with no confidently assigned D gene. This receptor was identified in an adult in good health. The CDR3 protein is CATSPLGSSYNEQFF. The base sequence is TGTGCCACCAGCCCGCTCGGTAGCTCCTACAATGAGCAGTTCTTC.